The 19 T cell receptor beta chains below were found in one sample sequenced in a study of CD8+CD57+ T cells in acquired aplastic anemia listed by TCRdb under 2018. Patients chosen for sequencing had shown expansion of CD8+CD57+ cells by flow cytometry. TCRdb names Illumina HiSeq 2000 as the instrument used. TCR beta VDJ combination and CDR3 sequence profiling used genomic DNA as the template. Through fastp at Q25 and MiXCR, TCRdb rebuilt clones from the public reads, retaining in-frame beta chains. Rows are unified per CDR3 protein, each entry keeping the most common DNA and genes. The sample data list around 250,000 distinct CDR3 sequences, and 70% to 85% of these were observed just once. Of the sample, 42% falls within the top ten clones. Sequencing used sorted CD4+, CD8+, or CD8+CD57+ T cells (not recorded which) from PBMCs. Receptors originate from a human donor with aplastic anemia.

On this clonotype itself: At one end, the junction sequence differs from germline, possibly due to a read error. The chain has TRBV7-8 and TRBJ2-3; maybe TRBD1 (6 bases). The germline V gene has CDR1 SGHVS and CDR2 FQNEAQ. This CDR3 has 15 residues. The CDR3 DNA reads as TGCGCCAGCAGCCGTCCTCCAGAGAGGACAGCCACGCAGTATTTT. It specifies CASSRPPERTATQYF.

This clonotype occurred a few times. The germline gene is not matched at one end of the junction; a read error may be the cause. J is TRBJ2-5 and V is TRBV13; D may be TRBD1 (6 bases). CDR3 length equals 12 residues. In germline, CDR1 is PRHDT, CDR2 FYEKMQ (reference sequence). In DNA form, the CDR3 reads TGTGCCGGCAGCTTGGGGGCGGAGACCCAGTACTTC. Protein product: CAGSLGAETQYF.

Only a few counts were recorded for this clonotype. The V call is TRBV10-3, the J call TRBJ2-2; 7 bases agree with TRBD2. CDR1 is ENHRY, CDR2 SYGVKD, per germline. The CDR3 covers 15 residues. V gave up 4 bases and J gave up 3 bases; unmatched junction bases: 5. CDR3 protein: CAISGEGFYTGELFF. In DNA, the CDR3 is TGTGCCATCAGTGGGGAGGGATTTTACACCGGGGAGCTGTTTTTT.

This clonotype was picked up a small number of times. At one end the junction does not follow the germline gene, possibly because of a read error. The V gene is TRBV7-8, the J gene TRBJ2-3; TRBD2 is a possible D gene (6 bases). Per germline, CDR1 SGHVS and CDR2 FQNEAQ. This CDR3 spans 14 amino acids. In DNA, the CDR3 is TGTGCCAGCAGCTTAGCGGGAGGTCCCAATGAGCAGTATTTC. Residues: CASSLAGGPNEQYF.

This clonotype was seen once. V and J are TRBV11-3 and TRBJ2-1; the D gene is possibly TRBD2 (5 bases). The V and J ends lost 6 bases and 11 bases respectively, with 14 bases between them. Germline V lookup: CDR1 SGHNT, CDR2 YENEEA. The CDR3 runs 12 residues. The CDR3 spells CASRSEERQQFF. The DNA of the CDR3 is TGTGCCAGCAGATCGGAAGAGCGGCAGCAGTTCTTC.

With respect to this clonotype: An end of the junction differs from the germline gene, which may be a read error. The chain uses TRBV7-8 and TRBJ2-3, with D uncertain. CDR3 length equals 14 residues. In germline, CDR1 is SGHVS, CDR2 FQNEAQ. CDR3 coding DNA: TGTGCCAGCAGCTTAGCGGGCAGTACGTGTGAGCAGTACTTT. It specifies CASSLAGSTCEQYF.

The gene calls are TRBV11-1 and TRBJ2-1; no clear D gene. Trimming removed 4 bases at V and 3 bases at J, with 16 bases between. The CDR3 contains 16 residues. Germline CDR1 is SGHAT and CDR2 is FQDESV (reference sequence). CDR3 loop: CASSSPSNAHYNEQFF. For the CDR3, the DNA is TGTGCCAGCAGCTCACCCTCGAACGCCCACTACAATGAGCAGTTCTTC.

Notes on this clonotype: One end of the junction is discordant with germline, which a read error may explain. J is TRBJ1-6 and V is TRBV7-2, with no clear D. Germline V lookup: CDR1 SGHTA, CDR2 FQGNSA. CDR3 length equals 14 residues. The CDR3 sequence: CASSLSSYSSPLKF. Written as DNA, the CDR3 is TGTGCCAGCAGCTTGAGTTCCTATAGTTCACCCCTCAAATTT.

This clonotype was found many times. This chain joins TRBV13 and TRBJ1-2; 9 nucleotides match TRBD1. The ends lost 6 bases at V and 2 bases at J; junction bases unmatched: 7. Per germline, CDR1 PRHDT and CDR2 FYEKMQ (reference sequence). This CDR3 contains 15 residues. The CDR3 protein is CASRDTGTGNYGYTF. The CDR3 nucleotides read TGTGCCAGCAGGGACACCGGGACAGGGAACTATGGCTACACCTTC.

V gene TRBV7-9 combines with J gene TRBJ2-7, with a tentative D call TRBD1 (6 bases). The CDR3 spans 18 residues. In germline, CDR1 is SEHNR, CDR2 FQNEAQ (reference sequence). With 2 bases removed from V and 3 bases from J, the gap between germline ends came to 23 bases. For the CDR3, the DNA is TGTGCCAGCAGCTTACAGCCAGACCGGACAGCGCAGTACTACGAGCAGTACGTC. It specifies CASSLQPDRTAQYYEQYV.

Points on this clonotype: An end of the junction does not agree with germline; a read error may underlie this. The chain employs TRBV7-9 and TRBJ2-5; D could derive from TRBD1 or TRBD2 (5 bases each). The CDR3 runs 14 residues. Germline-derived CDR1 and CDR2 are SEHNR and FQNEAQ (reference sequence). The CDR3, as DNA: TGTGCCACCAGCATAGCGAGACAGCAAGAGACCCAGTACTTC. It is translated as CATSIARQQETQYF.

The chain carries TRBV20-1 and TRBJ1-6, with D tentatively TRBD1 (5 bases). Per the germline V gene, CDR1 is DFQATT and CDR2 is SNEGSKA (reference sequence). With 5 bases removed from V and 5 bases from J, the gap between germline ends came to 10 bases. This CDR3 region has 13 residues. The CDR3 loop reads CSAPQQDNSPLHF. DNA of the CDR3: TGCAGTGCTCCCCAACAGGATAATTCACCCCTCCACTTT.

Concerning this clonotype: The DNA is omitted, as the CDR3 cannot be located on it reliably, and the CDR3 follows TCRdb's listing. This chain uses TRBV9 with TRBJ2-1. The CDR3 is 16 amino acids long, termini counted. Germline loops: CDR1 SGDLS, CDR2 YYNGEE. The CDR3 sequence is CASSVGAGTQYFGQFF.

The V call is TRBV24-1, the J call TRBJ2-1; 11 bases agree with TRBD2. J gave up 8 bases and V 4 bases, and 12 bases lay outside the gene matches. Looked up from germline, CDR1 is KGHDR and CDR2 is SFDVKD. The CDR3 totals 17 residues. The CDR3 nucleotides read TGTGCCACCAGTGACCCGACACCTAGCGGGAGGCAGTATGAGCAGTTCTTC. It is translated as CATSDPTPSGRQYEQFF.

Turning to this clonotype: Mismatch with germline at one junction end may stem from a read error. The chain combines TRBV7-9 with TRBJ1-1; 12 nucleotides align to TRBD1. This CDR3 is built from 15 residues. CDR1 and CDR2 (germline): SEHNR, FQNEAQ (reference sequence). CDR3 sequence (DNA): TGTGTCAGCAGCTTAGATGGGACAGGGGGCGCTGACGTTTTCTTT. The encoded protein is CVSSLDGTGGADVFF.

The rearrangement uses TRBV24-1 and TRBJ2-3; 9 positions match TRBD2. J lost 5 bases, V lost 2 bases, and 16 bases had no gene match. The CDR3 runs to 19 residues. Germline lookup yields CDR1 KGHDR and CDR2 SFDVKD. CDR3 amino acids: CATSDWGGLAGTHGDTQYF. For the CDR3, the DNA is TGTGCCACCAGTGATTGGGGGGGCCTAGCGGGGACACACGGAGATACGCAGTATTTT.

On this clonotype: The junction does not match germline at one end; this may be a read error. The CDR3 loop reads CASSDGGVHEPLF. The DNA of the CDR3 is TGTGCCAGCAGTGATGGGGGGGTCCATGAGCCGTTGTTC. The chain recombines TRBV7-2 with TRBJ2-1; 7 positions match TRBD2. CDR1 is SGHTA, CDR2 FQGNSA, per germline. The CDR3 loop spans 13 amino acids.

V is TRBV9 and J is TRBJ1-5, with D unclear. The CDR3 has 14 amino acids. The V gene lost 3 bases and the J gene lost 14 bases, with 21 bases spanning the gap. Per germline, CDR1 SGDLS and CDR2 YYNGEE. The chain's CDR3 is CASSELAGNTGEHF. CDR3 in DNA: TGTGCCAGCAGCGAATTAGCGGGTAACACCGGGGAGCATTTT.

Only one count was recorded for this clonotype. The chain couples TRBV7-6 to TRBJ1-1; weak D call: TRBD1 (5 bases). The germline V and J ends were trimmed by 7 bases and 6 bases, with 24 bases remaining between them. This CDR3 region has 16 residues. CDR1 is SGHVS, CDR2 FNYEAQ, per germline. The CDR3 reads CASTLGGARVQSEAFF. CDR3 DNA: TGTGCCAGCACCCTAGGCGGGGCGCGAGTTCAATCTGAAGCTTTCTTT.